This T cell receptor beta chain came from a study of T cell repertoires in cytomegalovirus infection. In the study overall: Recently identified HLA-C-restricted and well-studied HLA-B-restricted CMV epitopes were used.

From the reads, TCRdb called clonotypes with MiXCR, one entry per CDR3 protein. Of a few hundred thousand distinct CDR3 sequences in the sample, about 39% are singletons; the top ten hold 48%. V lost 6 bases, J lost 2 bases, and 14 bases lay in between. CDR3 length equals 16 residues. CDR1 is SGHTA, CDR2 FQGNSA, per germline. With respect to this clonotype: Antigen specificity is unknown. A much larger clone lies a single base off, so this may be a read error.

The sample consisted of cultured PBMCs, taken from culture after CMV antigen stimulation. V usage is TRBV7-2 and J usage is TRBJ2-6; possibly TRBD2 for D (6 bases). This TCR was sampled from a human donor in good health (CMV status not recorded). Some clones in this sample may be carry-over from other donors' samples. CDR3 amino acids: CASRPRGTTGANVLTF. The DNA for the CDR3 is TGTGCCAGCAGACCCCGGGGGACGACTGGGGCCAACGTCCTGACTTTC.